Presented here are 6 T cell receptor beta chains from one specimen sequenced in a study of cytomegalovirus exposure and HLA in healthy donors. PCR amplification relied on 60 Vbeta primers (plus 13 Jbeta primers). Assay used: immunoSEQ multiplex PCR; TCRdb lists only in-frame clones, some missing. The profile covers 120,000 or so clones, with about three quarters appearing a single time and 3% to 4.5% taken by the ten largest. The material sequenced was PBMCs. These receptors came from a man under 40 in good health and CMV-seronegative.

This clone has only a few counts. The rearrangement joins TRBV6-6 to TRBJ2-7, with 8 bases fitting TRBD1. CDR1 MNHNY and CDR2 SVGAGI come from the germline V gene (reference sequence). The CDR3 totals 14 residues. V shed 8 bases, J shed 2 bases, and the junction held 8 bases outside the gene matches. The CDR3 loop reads CASERTGSTYEQYF. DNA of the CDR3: TGTGCCAGCGAGCGGACAGGGTCGACCTACGAGCAGTACTTC.

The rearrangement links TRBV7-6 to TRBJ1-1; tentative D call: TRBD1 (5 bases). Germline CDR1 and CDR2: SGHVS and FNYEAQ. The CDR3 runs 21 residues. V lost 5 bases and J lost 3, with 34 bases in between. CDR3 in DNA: TGTGCCAGCAGCCAAGGGGAGGTCTCCGTAGCCTTGACACTCCGTGACACTGAAGCTTTCTTT. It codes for CASSQGEVSVALTLRDTEAFF.

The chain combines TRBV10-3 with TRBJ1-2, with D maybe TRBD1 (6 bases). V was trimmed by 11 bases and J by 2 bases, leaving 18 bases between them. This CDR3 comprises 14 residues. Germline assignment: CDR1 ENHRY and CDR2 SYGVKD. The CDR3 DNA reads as TGTGCCGCCACTAATTCCGACAGGAACTATGGCTACACCTTC. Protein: CAATNSDRNYGYTF.

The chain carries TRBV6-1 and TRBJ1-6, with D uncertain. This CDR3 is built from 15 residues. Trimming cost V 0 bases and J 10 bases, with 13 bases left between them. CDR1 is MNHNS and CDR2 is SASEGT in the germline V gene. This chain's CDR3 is CASSEAQVVRSPLHF. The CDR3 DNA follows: TGTGCCAGCAGTGAAGCGCAGGTTGTACGGTCACCCCTCCACTTT.

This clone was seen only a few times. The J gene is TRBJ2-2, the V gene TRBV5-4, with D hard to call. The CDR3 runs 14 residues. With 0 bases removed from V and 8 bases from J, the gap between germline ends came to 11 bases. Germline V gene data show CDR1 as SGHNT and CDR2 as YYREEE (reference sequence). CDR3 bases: TGTGCCAGCAGCTTGGTGTCTGGGCCTGGGGAGCTGTTTTTT. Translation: CASSLVSGPGELFF.

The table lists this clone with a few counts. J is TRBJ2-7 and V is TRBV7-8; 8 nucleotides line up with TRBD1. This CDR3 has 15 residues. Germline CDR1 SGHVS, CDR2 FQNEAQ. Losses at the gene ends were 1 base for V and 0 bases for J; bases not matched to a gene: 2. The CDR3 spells CASSLGTGRSYEQYF. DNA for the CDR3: TGTGCCAGCAGCTTAGGGACAGGGCGCTCCTACGAGCAGTACTTC.